Sequencing of this T cell receptor (beta chain) was carried out in a study of siplizumab effects on memory and regulatory T cells. Findings and limits, study-wide: A major contribution to the alloresponse seemed to be made by naive T cells, which seemed more diverse than memory cells.

For this clone: What it binds is unknown.

As described, mixed lymphocyte reaction cells underwent coculture at 37°C for a duration of approximately six days. Using immunoSEQ multiplex PCR, the repertoire was profiled, and TCRdb retains in-frame clones only, with some absent. The data show 10,000 or so clones, around 40% seen once. Germline V CDR1 and CDR2: SGHNT, YYREEE (reference sequence). V shed 2 bases and J shed 11 bases, with 13 bases lying between them. This CDR3 region has 12 residues. This chain uses TRBV5-4 with TRBJ1-1; D may be TRBD1 (6 bases). This sequence originates from a human donor in good health; the cells came from an allogeneic mixed lymphocyte reaction. Sequencing was carried out using CFSE-low (dividing) CD8+ T cells sorted from an allogeneic mixed lymphocyte reaction. CDR3 amino acids: CASSFRGKSAFF. Here the CDR3 DNA reads TGTGCCAGCAGCTTCAGGGGAAAGAGCGCTTTCTTT.